The 22 T cell receptor beta chains below were found in one sample sequenced in a study of blood T cell repertoires in COVID-19. The repertoire was sequenced with immunoSEQ multiplex PCR; TCRdb's copy has only in-frame clones and lacks some. The profile shows 180,000 or so clones, 85% to 90% of them singletons. Sequenced sample: peripheral blood. The receptors stem from an older woman with COVID-19, enrolled during active disease.

V usage is TRBV15 and J usage is TRBJ1-2; possibly TRBD1 for D (5 bases). The CDR3 has 16 residues. Germline loops: CDR1 LNHNV, CDR2 YYDKDF (reference sequence). Between the trimmed V and J ends, which lost 1 base and 1 base, there was a span of 13 bases. CDR3 loop: CATSRAGQGNNYGYTF. The CDR3, as DNA: TGTGCCACCAGCAGAGCTGGGCAGGGAAATAACTATGGCTACACCTTC.

The V gene is TRBV12-5, the J gene TRBJ2-3, with D unresolved. Germline V CDR1 and CDR2: LGHNT, FRNRAP. V lost 1 base to trimming and J lost 3 bases, with 2 bases between them. The CDR3 covers 12 residues. As DNA, the CDR3 is TGTGCTAGTGGTTTGGCGACAGATACGCAGTATTTT. It codes for CASGLATDTQYF.

The chain has TRBV7-6 and TRBJ2-7; 8 nucleotides match TRBD1. Germline V gene lookup returns CDR1 SGHVS and CDR2 FNYEAQ. The V and J ends lost 1 base and 2 bases, in that order; junction bases with no gene match: 4. The CDR3 covers 15 residues. CDR3 region: CASSLGGTGTYEQYF. The CDR3 region has the DNA TGTGCCAGCAGCTTAGGGGGGACAGGTACCTACGAGCAGTACTTC.

CDR3 loop: CASSHPSGRGNEQFF. As DNA, the CDR3 is TGCGCCAGCAGCCATCCGAGCGGCAGGGGGAATGAGCAGTTCTTC. The chain recombines TRBV4-1 with TRBJ2-1, with 7 bases identical to TRBD1. The V gene end was trimmed by 3 bases and the J gene end by 7 bases; junction bases not matched to a gene: 9. There are 15 residues in the CDR3. Germline assignment: CDR1 MGHRA and CDR2 YSYEKL.

V usage is TRBV6-1 and J usage is TRBJ1-5; no reliable D call. This CDR3 region has 18 residues. The ends were cut back, 1 base at V and 0 bases at J, with 16 bases in the middle. In germline, CDR1 is MNHNS, CDR2 SASEGT. CDR3 region: CASSEGWYEFYSNQPQHF. For the CDR3, the DNA is TGTGCCAGCAGTGAAGGGTGGTATGAGTTTTATAGCAATCAGCCCCAGCATTTT.

V usage is TRBV27 and J usage is TRBJ2-7; 9 nucleotides agree with TRBD1. The CDR3 has 19 residues. CDR1 and CDR2 (germline): MNHEY, SMNVEV (reference sequence). The junction had 22 bases not matched to a gene; V was cut back by 6 bases and J by 4 bases. DNA of the CDR3: TGTGCCAGCAGAAGGAACCTACCGGGACAGGGAAGAATAGGTTACGAGCAGTACTTC. This gives the protein CASRRNLPGQGRIGYEQYF.

The genes are TRBV6-2 or TRBV6-3 and TRBJ1-5, with 9 bases aligning to TRBD1. The germline V gene has CDR1 MNHEY and CDR2 SVGEGT. This CDR3 spans 14 amino acids. The J segment lost 1 base and the V segment lost 6 bases, leaving 1 base of the junction unmatched. The CDR3 coding sequence is TGTGCCAGCAGCGACAGGGGGAGCAATCAGCCCCAGCATTTT. Residues: CASSDRGSNQPQHF.

V usage is TRBV7-9 and J usage is TRBJ2-7, with 9 bases fitting TRBD1. Germline-derived CDR1 and CDR2 are SEHNR and FQNEAQ (reference sequence). The CDR3 has 15 amino acids. Trimming removed 3 bases from V and 6 bases from J; junction bases left unmatched: 9. The CDR3 nucleotides are TGTGCCAGCAGCTTCACAGGGGGCGGTCGCCTCGAGCAGTACTTC. It translates to CASSFTGGGRLEQYF.

The gene calls are TRBV11-2 and TRBJ2-3; TRBD1 is a possible D gene (6 bases). Germline V lookup: CDR1 SGHAT, CDR2 FQNNGV. This CDR3 comprises 18 residues. Deletions cut 1 base from V and 2 bases from J, with 19 bases between. CDR3 protein: CASSLGGHAGFYTDTQYF. DNA of the CDR3: TGTGCCAGCAGCTTAGGGGGACATGCTGGTTTCTACACAGATACGCAGTATTTT.

This chain uses TRBV29-1 with TRBJ1-1; weak D call: TRBD1 (6 bases). This CDR3 spans 13 amino acids. Germline V CDR1 and CDR2: SQVTM, ANQGSEA. The ends were cut back, 5 bases at V and 5 bases at J, with 15 bases in the middle. CDR3 in amino acids: CSVKTGRWTEAFF. CDR3 sequence (DNA): TGCAGCGTTAAAACAGGGAGATGGACTGAAGCTTTCTTT.

The chain employs TRBV6-5 and TRBJ2-7; 9 nucleotides match TRBD1. Germline CDR1 and CDR2: MNHEY and SVGAGI. CDR3 size: 15 residues. V trimming: 7 bases; J trimming: 5 bases; junction bases outside the gene matches: 12. The CDR3 region is CASTLVGDRVHEQYF. CDR3 nucleotide sequence: TGTGCCAGCACCCTAGTAGGGGACAGGGTCCACGAGCAGTACTTC.

This clone was detected a few times. The rearrangement links TRBV28 to TRBJ1-4; the match to TRBD1 covers 7 bases. The CDR3 length is 16 residues. V was clipped by 5 bases and J by 5 bases; unmatched bases: 11. CDR1 and CDR2 (germline): MDHEN, SYDVKM. The DNA of the CDR3 is TGTGCCAGCAGTCAATACCACAGGGGTACAAATGAAAAACTGTTTTTT. This sequence encodes CASSQYHRGTNEKLFF.

The chain has TRBV4-1 and TRBJ2-1; 11 positions match TRBD2. V trimming: 0 bases; J trimming: 8 bases; junction bases outside the gene matches: 12. The CDR3 runs to 18 residues. Germline-derived CDR1 and CDR2 are MGHRA and YSYEKL. CDR3 coding DNA: TGCGCCAGCAGCCAAGATTCATTTACTAGCGGGAGTAGGGATGAGCAGTTCTTC. This gives the protein CASSQDSFTSGSRDEQFF.

The rearrangement links TRBV5-6 to TRBJ2-7; TRBD1 might be the D (5 bases). Germline CDR1 reads SGHDT; CDR2 reads YYEEEE. CDR3 length: 14 amino acids. V was cut by 5 bases and J by 6 bases, with 18 bases left in between. In nucleotides, the CDR3 is TGTGCCAGCAGGTTTCGGGCCTATCAGGGCGAGCAGTACTTC. Protein: CASRFRAYQGEQYF.

V and J are TRBV21-1 and TRBJ2-5; the DNA was not compared with TRBD1, the D call given in the table. TRBV21-1 is labeled a pseudogene. The CDR3 extends over 17 amino acids. The chain's CDR3 is CASFKGKDRGKQETQYF. CDR3 DNA sequence: TGTGCCAGCTTCAAGGGAAAGGACAGGGGAAAACAAGAGACCCAGTACTTC.

V usage is TRBV7-8 and J usage is TRBJ1-4, with 8 bases aligning to TRBD1. With 8 bases clipped from V and 8 bases from J, the junction kept 13 bases outside the gene matches. The germline gives CDR1 SGHVS, CDR2 FQNEAQ. CDR3 length: 15 amino acids. The CDR3 region is CASAGPGQDGEKLFF. The CDR3 region has the DNA TGTGCCAGCGCCGGCCCGGGACAGGATGGGGAAAAACTGTTTTTT.

This clone was observed a single time. The chain combines TRBV29-1 with TRBJ2-7; 9 positions match TRBD2. After removal of 2 bases from V and 6 bases from J, the junction contained 2 bases not matched to a gene. The germline CDR1 and CDR2 sequences are SQVTM and ANQGSEA. The CDR3 covers 12 residues. The CDR3 nucleotides are TGCAGCGTTGAACTAGCGGGGAGCGAGCAGTACTTC. Translation gives CSVELAGSEQYF.

This sequence joins TRBV15 and TRBJ2-2, with a tentative D call TRBD1 (6 bases). Trimming removed 3 bases from V and 0 bases from J, with 17 bases in between. In germline, CDR1 is LNHNV, CDR2 YYDKDF (reference sequence). CDR3 size: 18 residues. DNA of the CDR3: TGTGCCACCAGCAGGGACTTGGGACACCTTCCGAACACCGGGGAGCTGTTTTTT. Residues: CATSRDLGHLPNTGELFF. Complete variable domain (other parts from reference TRBV15 and TRBJ2-2): DAMVIQNPRYQVTQFGKPVTLSCSQTLNHNVMYWYQQKSSQAPKLLFHYYDKDFNNEADTPDNFQSRRPNTSFCFLDIRSPGLGDTAMYLCATSRDLGHLPNTGELFFGEGSRLTVL.

This rearrangement joins TRBV5-1 to TRBJ2-3, with 10 bases lining up with TRBD2. V shed 4 bases, J shed 6 bases, and the junction held 2 bases outside the gene matches. Germline loops: CDR1 SGHRS, CDR2 YFSETQ. The CDR3 spans 13 residues. The CDR3 region is CASSPGLADTQYF. The CDR3 DNA follows: TGCGCCAGCAGCCCGGGACTAGCGGATACGCAGTATTTT. Using reference TRBV5-1 and TRBJ2-3 for the parts outside the CDR3, the full variable domain is KAGVTQTPRYLIKTRGQQVTLSCSPISGHRSVSWYQQTPGQGLQFLFEYFSETQRNKGNFPGRFSGRQFSNSRSEMNVSTLELGDSALYLCASSPGLADTQYFGPGTRLTVL.

This clone was found once. This chain joins TRBV19 and TRBJ2-7; D might be TRBD1 (6 bases). The CDR3 covers 11 residues. Trimming took off 6 bases at V and 12 bases at J, with 15 bases between the two ends. CDR1 is LNHDA and CDR2 is SQIVND in the germline V gene (reference sequence). CDR3 nucleotide sequence: TGTGCCAGTAGGCAAGGGCAGGGGACGTACTTC. Translating gives CASRQGQGTYF.

This clone has just a few counts. The gene calls are TRBV6-2 or TRBV6-3 and TRBJ2-7; a weak D match, TRBD2 (5 bases). CDR1 is MNHEY and CDR2 is SVGEGT in the germline V gene. This CDR3 is 16 amino acids long. Trimming shortened V by 2 bases and J by 2 bases, and 16 bases separated the two germline ends. The CDR3 loop is CASSYSPQLGPYEQYF. CDR3 sequence (DNA): TGTGCCAGCAGTTACAGTCCCCAACTAGGTCCCTACGAGCAGTACTTC.

The V gene is TRBV29-1, the J gene TRBJ2-2; 11 bases match TRBD2. V lost 3 bases to trimming and J lost 1 base; unmatched junction nucleotides: 7. CDR3 length: 17 amino acids. Germline V gene lookup returns CDR1 SQVTM and CDR2 ANQGSEA. CDR3 bases: TGCAGCGTTGATGGGCTAGCGGGAGGATGGAACACCGGGGAGCTGTTTTTT. Amino acid sequence: CSVDGLAGGWNTGELFF.